This entry concerns a single TCR beta chain. Antigen specificity is unknown. With a J-beta primer mix and a sample-barcoded 5' primer, a second PCR ran roughly 6 to 11 cycles. TCRdb reanalysed the 5' RACE reads using MiXCR and keeps one entry per CDR3 protein. The sample consists of roughly 1.7 million distinct CDR3 sequences, 30% to 35% of them appearing once. This specimen comes from a study of blood T cells in healthy people across ages. Overall study results and limits: Strong correlation linked observed beta diversity and percent naive T cells.

The sequencing input was blood. The clonotype originates from a woman aged 25-40 years in good health.

The CDR3 DNA follows: TGCGCCAGCAGCCAAGAAGGGTCTGGGGGCAATCAGCCCCAGCATTTT. This codes for CASSQEGSGGNQPQHF. J is TRBJ1-5 and V is TRBV4-1; D gene ambiguous. Germline CDR1 MGHRA, CDR2 YSYEKL. The CDR3 is 16 residues long. Trimming took off 0 bases at V and 2 bases at J, with 11 bases between the two ends.